This T cell receptor beta chain was obtained from a study of Tregs in tolerant kidney transplant recipients. General study results and limits: Nucleotide sequences could not be compared across some patients' samples due to primer changes.

The ends were cut back, 10 bases at V and 5 bases at J, with 14 bases in the middle. Germline lookup yields CDR1 ENHRY and CDR2 SYGVKD. The CDR3 runs to 12 residues. The nonmyeloablative bone marrow transplants came from related graft donors, with transient mixed chimerism. Unstimulated regulatory T cells (CD4+CD25+CD127-), CD4+CD25- non-regulatory cells, CD4 and CD8 cells were FACS-sorted from thawed PBMCs. A note on this clone: Its antigen is currently unknown. With the read ending 3 residues before the CDR3 end, the germline J gene is used to fill in that end.

TCRdb keeps only in-frame clones here, not all; method: immunoSEQ multiplex PCR. The sample shows about 6,000 clones, and approximately 40% sits with its ten largest clones. The sample consisted of CD8+ T cells from blood (PBMCs), taken 12 months after the transplant. This TCR came from a human patient who received a combined kidney and bone marrow transplant. Some T cells may originate from the graft donor. This rearrangement joins TRBV10-3 to TRBJ1-1; maybe TRBD1 (6 bases). The CDR3 DNA, read in part, is TGTGCCACCCGAGAGGGGGTGACTGAA. Its translation is CATREGVTE. Given in full, the CDR3 is CATREGVTEAFF.